The TCR beta chain under discussion was sequenced for a study of cytomegalovirus exposure and HLA in healthy donors. The study, taken as a whole, reports: Clonal expansion, a later analysis showed, was greater in HLA-associated TCR beta chains than in equally common others. Association of 15,000 to 20,000 TCR beta sequences with HLA alleles was found at 0.05 false discovery rate in a later analysis.

This CDR3 region has 17 residues. The V segment lost 4 bases and the J segment 0 bases; nucleotides outside the gene matches: 7. Germline lookup yields CDR1 MGHDK and CDR2 SYGVNS. Worth noting for this clone: Its antigen is unknown.

PCR used 60 Vbeta primers and 13 Jbeta primers. The protocol was immunoSEQ multiplex PCR, while the TCRdb copy is restricted to in-frame clones and leaves out a portion. The table records about 120,000 clones, around 75% of them present only once. The source of this sequence is a woman aged 18-30 years in good health and CMV-seronegative. Material for sequencing was PBMCs. The chain has TRBV25-1 and TRBJ2-1; 9 bases agree with TRBD2. DNA for the CDR3: TGTGCCAGCAGTGCGGGGACTAGCCGGAGCTCCTACAATGAGCAGTTCTTC. Its translation: CASSAGTSRSSYNEQFF.